What follows describes a single T cell receptor beta chain. What it recognizes is unknown. This sample is part of a study of cytomegalovirus exposure and HLA in healthy donors. General study results and limits: An Asian-associated ancestry cluster reportedly showed fewer N-insertions than the roughly 700-donor mean in a later analysis. The authors considered a cluster of highly shared sequence variants likely to be a sequencing artifact. A few chains tied to CMV proved CMV antigen-specific in vitro. According to the study, around 160 TCR beta chains were cytomegalovirus-associated.

Researchers ran the PCR with 60 Vbeta and 13 Jbeta primers. The protocol was immunoSEQ multiplex PCR, while the TCRdb copy is restricted to in-frame clones and leaves out a portion. The sample holds approximately 170,000 clones, roughly four fifths seen once. The V gene's germline CDR1 is SNHLY and CDR2 FYNNEI. J gave up 3 bases and V 5 bases, and 1 base lay outside the gene matches. The CDR3 consists of 14 residues. The specimen was PBMCs. The sequence came from a man in his fifties or sixties in good health and CMV-seropositive. The J gene is TRBJ1-4, the V gene TRBV2, with 9 positions matching TRBD1. The CDR3 bases are TGTGCCAGCAGTCGGACAGGGGCTAATGAAAAACTGTTTTTT. It is translated as CASSRTGANEKLFF.